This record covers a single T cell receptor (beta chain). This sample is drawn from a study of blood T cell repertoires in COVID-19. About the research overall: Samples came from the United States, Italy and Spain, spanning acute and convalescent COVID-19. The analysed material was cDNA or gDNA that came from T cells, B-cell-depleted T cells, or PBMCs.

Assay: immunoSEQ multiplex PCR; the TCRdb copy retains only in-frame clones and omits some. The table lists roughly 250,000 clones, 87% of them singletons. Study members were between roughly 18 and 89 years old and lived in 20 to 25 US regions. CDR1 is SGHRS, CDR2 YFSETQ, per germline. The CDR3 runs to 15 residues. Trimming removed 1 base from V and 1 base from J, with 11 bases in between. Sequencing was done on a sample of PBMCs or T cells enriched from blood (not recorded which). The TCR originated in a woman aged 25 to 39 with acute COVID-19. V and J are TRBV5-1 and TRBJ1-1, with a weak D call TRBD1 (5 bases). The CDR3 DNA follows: TGCGCCAGCAGCTTGTTGGGGGGAAGGAACACTGAAGCTTTCTTT. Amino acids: CASSLLGGRNTEAFF.